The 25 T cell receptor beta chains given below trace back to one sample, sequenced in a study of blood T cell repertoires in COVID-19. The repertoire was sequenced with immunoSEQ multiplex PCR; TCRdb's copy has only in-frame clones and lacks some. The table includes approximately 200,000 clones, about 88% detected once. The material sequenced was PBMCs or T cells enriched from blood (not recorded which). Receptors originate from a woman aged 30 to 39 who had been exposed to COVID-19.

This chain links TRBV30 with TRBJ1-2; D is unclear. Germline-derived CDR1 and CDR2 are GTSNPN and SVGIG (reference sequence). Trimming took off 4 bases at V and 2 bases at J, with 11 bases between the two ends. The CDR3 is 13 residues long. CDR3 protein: CAWIPSANYGYTF. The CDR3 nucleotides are TGTGCCTGGATCCCCAGTGCAAACTATGGCTACACCTTC.

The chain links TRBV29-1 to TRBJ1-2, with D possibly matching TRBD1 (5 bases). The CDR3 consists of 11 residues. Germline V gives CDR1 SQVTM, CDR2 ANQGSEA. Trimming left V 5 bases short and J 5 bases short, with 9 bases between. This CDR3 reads CSVSQGYGYTF. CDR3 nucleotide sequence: TGCAGCGTTTCTCAGGGATATGGCTACACCTTC.

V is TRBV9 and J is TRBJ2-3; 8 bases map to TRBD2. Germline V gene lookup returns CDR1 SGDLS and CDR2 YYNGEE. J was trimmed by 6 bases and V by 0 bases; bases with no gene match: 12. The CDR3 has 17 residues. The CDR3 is CASSVEGGAGVRDTQYF. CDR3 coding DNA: TGTGCCAGCAGCGTAGAAGGAGGAGCGGGGGTCAGGGATACGCAGTATTTT.

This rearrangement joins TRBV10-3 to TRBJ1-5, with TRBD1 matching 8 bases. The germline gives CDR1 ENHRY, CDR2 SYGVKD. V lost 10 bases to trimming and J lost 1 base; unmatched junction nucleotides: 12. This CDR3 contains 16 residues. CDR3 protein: CASRAQGATSNQPQHF. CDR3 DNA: TGTGCCAGCAGGGCTCAGGGGGCAACGAGCAATCAGCCCCAGCATTTT.

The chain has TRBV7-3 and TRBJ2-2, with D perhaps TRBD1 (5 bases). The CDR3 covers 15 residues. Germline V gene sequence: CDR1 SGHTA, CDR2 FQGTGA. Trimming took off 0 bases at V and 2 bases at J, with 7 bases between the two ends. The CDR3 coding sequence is TGTGCCAGCAGCTTAACCGGACAAAACACCGGGGAGCTGTTTTTT. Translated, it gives CASSLTGQNTGELFF.

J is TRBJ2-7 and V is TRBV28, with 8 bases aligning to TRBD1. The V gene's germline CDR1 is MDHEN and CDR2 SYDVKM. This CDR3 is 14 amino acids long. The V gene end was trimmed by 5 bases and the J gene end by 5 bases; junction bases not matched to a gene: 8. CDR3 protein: CASSTTGVVHEQYF. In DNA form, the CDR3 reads TGTGCCAGCAGTACGACAGGGGTTGTCCACGAGCAGTACTTC.

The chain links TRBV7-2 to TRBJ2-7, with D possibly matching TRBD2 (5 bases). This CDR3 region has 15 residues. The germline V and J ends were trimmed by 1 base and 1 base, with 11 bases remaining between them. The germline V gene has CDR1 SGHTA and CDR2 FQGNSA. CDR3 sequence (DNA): TGTGCCAGCAGCTTAGGTTCGGGGTATTCCTACGAGCAGTACTTC. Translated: CASSLGSGYSYEQYF.

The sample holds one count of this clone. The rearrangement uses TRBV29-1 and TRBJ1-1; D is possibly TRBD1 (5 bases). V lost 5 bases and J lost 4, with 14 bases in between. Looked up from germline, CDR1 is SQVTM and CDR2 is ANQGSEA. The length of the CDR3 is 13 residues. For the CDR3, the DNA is TGCAGCGTTTCCCGCGTTGGGGCCACTGAAGCTTTCTTT. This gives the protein CSVSRVGATEAFF.

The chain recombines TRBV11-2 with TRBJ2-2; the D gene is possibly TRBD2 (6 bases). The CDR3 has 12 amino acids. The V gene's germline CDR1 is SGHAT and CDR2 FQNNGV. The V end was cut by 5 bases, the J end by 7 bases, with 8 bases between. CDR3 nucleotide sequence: TGTGCCAGCAGCCGGGGAGGCGGGGAGCTGTTTTTT. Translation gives CASSRGGGELFF.

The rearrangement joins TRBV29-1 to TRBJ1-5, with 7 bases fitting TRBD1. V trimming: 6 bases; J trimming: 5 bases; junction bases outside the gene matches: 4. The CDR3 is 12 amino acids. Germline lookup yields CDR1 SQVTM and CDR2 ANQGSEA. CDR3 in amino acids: CSVRTGDQPQHF. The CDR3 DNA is TGCAGCGTCCGGACAGGTGATCAGCCCCAGCATTTT. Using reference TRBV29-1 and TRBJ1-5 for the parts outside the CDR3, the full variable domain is SAVISQKPSRDICQRGTSLTIQCQVDSQVTMMFWYRQQPGQSLTLIATANQGSEATYESGFVIDKFPISRPNLTFSTLTVSNMSPEDSSIYLCSVRTGDQPQHFGDGTRLSIL.

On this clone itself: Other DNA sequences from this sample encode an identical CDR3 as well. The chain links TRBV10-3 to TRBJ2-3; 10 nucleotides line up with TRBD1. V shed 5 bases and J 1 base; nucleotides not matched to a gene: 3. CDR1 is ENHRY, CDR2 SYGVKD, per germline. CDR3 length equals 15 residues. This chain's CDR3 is CAISTGTGGTDTQYF. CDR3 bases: TGTGCCATCAGTACCGGGACAGGGGGCACAGATACGCAGTATTTT.

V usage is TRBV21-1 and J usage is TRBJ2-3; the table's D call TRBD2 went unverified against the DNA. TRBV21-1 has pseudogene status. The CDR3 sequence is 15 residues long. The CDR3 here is CASSARPPSGDTQYF. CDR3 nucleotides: TGTGCCAGCAGCGCCCGACCCCCCTCGGGGGATACGCAGTATTTT.

The CDR3 DNA follows: TGCGCCAGCAGCTTGGCTGCGGGGGGTATCACAGATACGCAGTATTTT. Protein sequence: CASSLAAGGITDTQYF. The V call is TRBV5-1, the J call TRBJ2-3; TRBD2 agrees at 8 bases. Germline V CDR1 and CDR2: SGHRS, YFSETQ. The CDR3 extends over 16 amino acids. V lost 0 bases, J lost 2 bases, and 5 bases stayed unmatched.

DNA for the CDR3: TGTGCCAGCAGCGGTCCTAACCAGCCCCAGCATTTT. Protein sequence: CASSGPNQPQHF. V usage is TRBV7-9 and J usage is TRBJ1-5, with D unresolved. This CDR3 spans 12 amino acids. Germline assignment: CDR1 SEHNR and CDR2 FQNEAQ (reference sequence). Trimming stripped 5 bases from V and 7 bases from J, with 9 bases between.

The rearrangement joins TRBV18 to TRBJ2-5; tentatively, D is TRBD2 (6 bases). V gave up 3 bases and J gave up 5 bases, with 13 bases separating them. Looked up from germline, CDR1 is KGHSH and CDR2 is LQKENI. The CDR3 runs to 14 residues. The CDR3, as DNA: TGTGCCAGCTCACCCCCCGATGGGGGGGAGACCCAGTACTTC. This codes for CASSPPDGGETQYF.

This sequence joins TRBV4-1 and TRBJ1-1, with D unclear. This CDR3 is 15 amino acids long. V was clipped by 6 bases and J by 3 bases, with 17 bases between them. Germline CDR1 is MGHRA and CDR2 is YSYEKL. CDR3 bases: TGCGCCAGCAGGGACGTCGGAGGATCGGACACTGAAGCTTTCTTT. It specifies CASRDVGGSDTEAFF.

CDR3 sequence (DNA): TGTGCCAGCAGCTTCGACAGGGAGGTCACCGGGGAGCTGTTTTTT. The encoded protein is CASSFDREVTGELFF. This rearrangement joins TRBV5-4 to TRBJ2-2; D possibly corresponds to TRBD1 (7 bases). V lost 2 bases and J 4 bases, leaving 12 bases between the germline ends. This CDR3 is 15 amino acids long. Germline loops: CDR1 SGHNT, CDR2 YYREEE (reference sequence).

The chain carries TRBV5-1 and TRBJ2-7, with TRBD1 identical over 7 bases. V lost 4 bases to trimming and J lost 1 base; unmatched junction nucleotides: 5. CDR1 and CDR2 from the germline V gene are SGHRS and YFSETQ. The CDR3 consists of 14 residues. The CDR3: CASSPTTGSYEQYF. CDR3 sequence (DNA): TGCGCCAGCAGCCCTACGACAGGGTCCTACGAGCAGTACTTC.

The CDR3 loop reads CASSLGLEAAGYTF. The CDR3 region has the DNA TGCGCCAGCAGCTTGGGATTGGAGGCGGCTGGCTACACCTTC. This rearrangement joins TRBV5-1 to TRBJ1-2; D call uncertain. Trimming cost V 0 bases and J 7 bases, with 13 bases left between them. Germline CDR1 reads SGHRS; CDR2 reads YFSETQ. This CDR3 region has 14 residues.

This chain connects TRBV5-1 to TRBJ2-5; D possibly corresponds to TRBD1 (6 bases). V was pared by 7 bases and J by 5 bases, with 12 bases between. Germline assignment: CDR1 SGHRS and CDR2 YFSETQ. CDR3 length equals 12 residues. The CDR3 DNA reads TGCGCCAGCTCCACAGGGCTGGAGACCCAGTACTTC. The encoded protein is CASSTGLETQYF.

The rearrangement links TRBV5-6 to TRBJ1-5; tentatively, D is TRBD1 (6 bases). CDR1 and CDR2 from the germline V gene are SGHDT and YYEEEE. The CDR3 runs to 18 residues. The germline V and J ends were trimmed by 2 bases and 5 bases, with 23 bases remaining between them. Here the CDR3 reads CASSFSGPDSLRDQPQHF. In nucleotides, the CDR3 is TGTGCCAGCAGCTTCTCCGGTCCGGACAGCCTCCGGGATCAGCCCCAGCATTTT.

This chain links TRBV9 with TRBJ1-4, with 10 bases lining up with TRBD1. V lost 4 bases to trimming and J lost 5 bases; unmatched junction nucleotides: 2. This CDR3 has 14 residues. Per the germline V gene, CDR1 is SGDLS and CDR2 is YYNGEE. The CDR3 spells CASSLDRGNEKLFF. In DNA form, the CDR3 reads TGTGCCAGCAGCCTGGACAGGGGGAATGAAAAACTGTTTTTT.

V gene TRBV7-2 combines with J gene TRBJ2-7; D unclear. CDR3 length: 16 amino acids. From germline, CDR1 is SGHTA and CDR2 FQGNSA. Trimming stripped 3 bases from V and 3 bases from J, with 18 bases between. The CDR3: CASSLNHEASVYEQYF. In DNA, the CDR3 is TGTGCCAGCAGCTTGAATCACGAGGCCTCCGTCTACGAGCAGTACTTC.

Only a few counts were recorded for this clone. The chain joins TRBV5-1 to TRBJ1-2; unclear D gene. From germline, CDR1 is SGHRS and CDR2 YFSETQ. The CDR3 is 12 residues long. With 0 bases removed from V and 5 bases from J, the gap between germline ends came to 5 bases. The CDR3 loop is CASSLGQYGYTF. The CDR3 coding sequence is TGCGCCAGCAGCTTGGGGCAGTATGGCTACACCTTC.

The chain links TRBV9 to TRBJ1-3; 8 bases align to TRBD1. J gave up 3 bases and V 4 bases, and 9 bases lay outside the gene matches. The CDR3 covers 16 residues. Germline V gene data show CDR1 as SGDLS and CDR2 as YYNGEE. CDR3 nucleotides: TGTGCCAGCAGCCACTTACTCACAGGGGGTGGAAACACCATATATTTT. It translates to CASSHLLTGGGNTIYF.